This T cell receptor (beta chain) is from a study of neoadjuvant anti-PD-1 for oral cavity cancer. Study-wide results and limits: With three patients per group, TCR findings need larger cohorts. After neoadjuvant nivolumab, PBMC T cell clonality was significantly higher in non-responders than responders.

Germline values: CDR1 SGHNT, CDR2 YYREEE (reference sequence). With 0 bases removed from V and 1 base from J, the gap between germline ends came to 10 bases. The CDR3 is made up of 16 amino acids. PBMC libraries mostly used about 450 ng of input genomic DNA, with six replicates per sample. Libraries were prepared by immunoSEQ multiplex PCR; TCRdb keeps only in-frame clonotypes and omits some of them. The sample has approximately 13,000 clones, roughly 70% seen once. This clone has only one observation. Its specificity is not known. The sequence came from a person aged 35-79 years with oral cavity squamous cell carcinoma. The sequencing here drew on PBMCs, taken before nivolumab (anti-PD-1) treatment. The genes are TRBV5-4 and TRBJ1-4; the D is unclear. In DNA form, the CDR3 reads TGTGCCAGCAGCTTGGCAGGTTTTGAAACTAATGAAAAACTGTTTTTT. The encoded protein is CASSLAGFETNEKLFF.